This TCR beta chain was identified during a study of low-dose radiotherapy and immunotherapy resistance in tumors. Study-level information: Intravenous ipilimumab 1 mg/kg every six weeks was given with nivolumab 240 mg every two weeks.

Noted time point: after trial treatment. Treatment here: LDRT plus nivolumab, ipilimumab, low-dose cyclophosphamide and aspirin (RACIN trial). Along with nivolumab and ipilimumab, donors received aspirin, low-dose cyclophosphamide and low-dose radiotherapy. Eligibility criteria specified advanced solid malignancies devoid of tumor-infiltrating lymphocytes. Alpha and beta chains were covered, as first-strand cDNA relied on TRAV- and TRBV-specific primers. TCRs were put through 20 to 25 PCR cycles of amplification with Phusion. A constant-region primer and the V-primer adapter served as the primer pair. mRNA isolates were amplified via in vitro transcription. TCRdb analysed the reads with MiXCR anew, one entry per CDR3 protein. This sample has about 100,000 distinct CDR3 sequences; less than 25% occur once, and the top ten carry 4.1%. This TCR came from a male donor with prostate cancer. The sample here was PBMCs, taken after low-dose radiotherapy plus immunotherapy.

CDR3 nucleotides: TGCAGTGCCTCTTCGGCCCCGAGGGCAGCCGGACTAGCTCTCGGGGAGCTGTTTTTT. This translates into CSASSAPRAAGLALGELFF. This chain joins TRBV20-1 and TRBJ2-2; 8 positions match TRBD2. Germline CDR1 reads DFQATT; CDR2 reads SNEGSKA (reference sequence). The junction had 25 bases not matched to a gene; V was cut back by 6 bases and J by 7 bases. The CDR3 runs 19 residues.